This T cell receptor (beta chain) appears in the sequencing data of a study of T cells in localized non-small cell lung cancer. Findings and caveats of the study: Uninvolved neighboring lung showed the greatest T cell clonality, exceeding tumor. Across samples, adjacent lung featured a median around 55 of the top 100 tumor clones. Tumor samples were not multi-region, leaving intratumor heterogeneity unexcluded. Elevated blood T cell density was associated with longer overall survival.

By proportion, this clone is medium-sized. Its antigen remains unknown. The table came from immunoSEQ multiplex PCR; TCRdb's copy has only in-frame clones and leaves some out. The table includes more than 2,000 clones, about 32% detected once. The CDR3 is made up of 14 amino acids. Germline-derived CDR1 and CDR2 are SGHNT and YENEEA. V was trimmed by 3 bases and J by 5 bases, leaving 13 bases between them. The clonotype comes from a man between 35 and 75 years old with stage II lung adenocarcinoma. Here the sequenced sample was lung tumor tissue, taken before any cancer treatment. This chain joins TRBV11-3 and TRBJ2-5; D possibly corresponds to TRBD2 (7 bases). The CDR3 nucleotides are TGTGCCAGCAGCTTGGCGGGGGCCGGGGAGACCCAGTACTTC. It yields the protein CASSLAGAGETQYF. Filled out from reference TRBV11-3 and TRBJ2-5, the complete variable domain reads EAGVVQSPRYKIIEKKQPVAFWCNPISGHNTLYWYLQNLGQGPELLIRYENEEAVDDSQLPKDRFSAERLKGVDSTLKIQPAELGDSAVYLCASSLAGAGETQYFGPGTRLLVL.